Shown below are 19 T cell receptor beta chains from a single sample sequenced in a study of CD8 T cells in ankylosing spondylitis. TCRdb independently ran MiXCR on the 5' RACE reads; one entry per CDR3 protein. Altogether 200,000 or so distinct CDR3 sequences are present, about 20% being singletons, with the ten largest covering about 4.3%. Material for sequencing was blood, either unsorted or a sorted T cell fraction (not recorded which). These receptors all stem from a male donor aged 10-35 years with ankylosing spondylitis or in good health (not recorded which).

This clonotype showed up many times. The chain carries TRBV27 and TRBJ2-7; 12 bases are a match to TRBD2. Unmatched junction bases numbered 4, after V lost 3 bases and J lost 4 bases. CDR1 is MNHEY and CDR2 is SMNVEV in the germline V gene (reference sequence). The CDR3 is made up of 15 amino acids. As DNA, the CDR3 is TGTGCCAGCAGTTTCCTAGCGGGAGGGCCTTACGAGCAGTACTTC. Translating it yields CASSFLAGGPYEQYF.

The chain employs TRBV20-1 and TRBJ2-3, with 11 bases aligning to TRBD2. Trimming at V came to 6 bases and at J to 4 bases, leaving 6 bases not matched to a gene. The CDR3 has 14 residues. The germline V gene encodes CDR1 DFQATT and CDR2 SNEGSKA (reference sequence). This CDR3 is CSALSGRAADTQYF. CDR3 coding DNA: TGCAGTGCCCTTAGCGGGAGGGCCGCAGATACGCAGTATTTT.

This clonotype was counted ten times or more. This chain links TRBV5-5 with TRBJ2-7, with D hard to call. The germline V gene encodes CDR1 SGHKS and CDR2 YYEKEE (reference sequence). Trimming pared 0 bases from V and 2 bases from J, leaving 6 bases between. CDR3 length equals 13 residues. This CDR3 reads CASSLEPTYEQYV. The CDR3 DNA reads as TGTGCCAGCAGCTTGGAACCAACCTACGAGCAGTACGTC.

There are many counts of this clonotype. The gene calls are TRBV30 and TRBJ1-2; D is possibly TRBD1 (5 bases). This CDR3 is 14 amino acids long. Germline CDR1 reads GTSNPN; CDR2 reads SVGIG (reference sequence). Trimming stripped 1 base from V and 7 bases from J, with 16 bases between. The CDR3 here is CAWSELGTGTGYTF. CDR3 bases: TGTGCCTGGAGTGAGCTGGGGACGGGGACTGGCTACACCTTC.

This clonotype was counted a few times. The chain carries TRBV4-3 and TRBJ2-7, with D unresolved. This CDR3 region has 14 residues. Per the germline V gene, CDR1 is LGHNA and CDR2 is YSLEER. With 0 bases removed from V and 4 bases from J, the gap between germline ends came to 10 bases. This chain's CDR3 is CASSQDSGSYEQYF. As DNA, the CDR3 is TGCGCCAGCAGCCAAGATTCTGGGTCGTACGAGCAGTACTTC.

Ten or more counts support this clonotype. The chain has TRBV28 and TRBJ1-2; D is undetermined. The CDR3 covers 15 residues. Per germline, CDR1 MDHEN and CDR2 SYDVKM. Trimming removed 7 bases at V and 2 bases at J, with 17 bases between. Here the CDR3 DNA reads TGTGCCAGCAAATTAAGGGTAGCGGAAAACTATGGCTACACCTTC. It codes for CASKLRVAENYGYTF.

At least ten counts were recorded for this clonotype. J is TRBJ2-2 and V is TRBV4-1; TRBD1 matches at 7 bases. The CDR3 is made up of 15 amino acids. Germline CDR1 and CDR2: MGHRA and YSYEKL. The V gene end was trimmed by 6 bases and the J gene end by 2 bases; junction bases not matched to a gene: 6. The CDR3 loop is CASRRDRVNTGELFF. CDR3 sequence (DNA): TGCGCCAGCAGGAGAGACAGGGTTAACACCGGGGAGCTGTTTTTT.

This clonotype showed up many times. The rearrangement links TRBV27 to TRBJ2-2; the D gene is possibly TRBD1 (6 bases). Germline CDR1 MNHEY, CDR2 SMNVEV (reference sequence). V shed 0 bases and J shed 5 bases, with 22 bases lying between them. The CDR3 sequence is 19 residues long. The CDR3 loop reads CASSLSAGGGLVVTGELFF. CDR3 nucleotide sequence: TGTGCCAGCAGTTTATCTGCTGGTGGGGGCCTAGTAGTAACCGGGGAGCTGTTTTTT.

The V gene is TRBV20-1, the J gene TRBJ2-1; 7 positions agree with TRBD1. The length of the CDR3 is 14 residues. V shed 3 bases and J 3 bases; nucleotides not matched to a gene: 5. Germline V gives CDR1 DFQATT, CDR2 SNEGSKA (reference sequence). CDR3 coding DNA: TGCAGTGCTAGCCGGCCAGGGGGCTACAATGAGCAGTTCTTC. Residues: CSASRPGGYNEQFF.

This chain links TRBV29-1 with TRBJ2-7, with D unresolved. Trimming left V 3 bases short and J 3 bases short, with 6 bases between. CDR3 size: 11 residues. CDR1 and CDR2 from the germline V gene are SQVTM and ANQGSEA. The CDR3 nucleotides are TGCAGCGTTGACAGTAACTACGAGCAGTACTTC. It yields the protein CSVDSNYEQYF.

The chain employs TRBV29-1 and TRBJ2-5, with D perhaps matching TRBD2 (5 bases). Germline V gene sequence: CDR1 SQVTM, CDR2 ANQGSEA. CDR3 length: 13 amino acids. The V end was cut by 4 bases, the J end by 1 base, with 10 bases between. CDR3 DNA: TGCAGCGTTGTAGGCGGGCGCCAAGAGACCCAGTACTTC. Its translation: CSVVGGRQETQYF.

The chain is built from TRBV2 and TRBJ2-1, with 7 positions matching TRBD2. Germline V gene data show CDR1 as SNHLY and CDR2 as FYNNEI. J gave up 1 base and V 2 bases, and 2 bases lay outside the gene matches. CDR3 size: 15 residues. The CDR3 nucleotides read TGTGCCAGCAGTGAACCGGGAGGTTCCTACAATGAGCAGTTCTTC. This encodes CASSEPGGSYNEQFF. Together with reference TRBV2 and TRBJ2-1, the CDR3 gives the full variable domain: EPEVTQTPSHQVTQMGQEVILRCVPISNHLYFYWYRQILGQKVEFLVSFYNNEISEKSEIFDDQFSVERPDGSNFTLKIRSTKLEDSAMYFCASSEPGGSYNEQFFGPGTRLTVL.

This clonotype appeared many times. The chain links TRBV12-3 or TRBV12-4 to TRBJ2-5; no firm D call. The CDR3 covers 13 residues. V was trimmed by 2 bases and J by 4 bases, leaving 8 bases between them. The CDR3 sequence is CASSLSPLETQYF. CDR3 nucleotides: TGTGCCAGCAGTTTATCCCCCCTAGAGACCCAGTACTTC.

This clonotype was counted ten times or more. J is TRBJ1-3 and V is TRBV7-8; D is unresolved. V lost 1 base and J lost 4, with 8 bases in between. The CDR3 runs 14 residues. CDR1 and CDR2 (germline): SGHVS, FQNEAQ. CDR3 nucleotides: TGTGCCAGCAGCTTAGTGCCCGGGGGAAACACCATATATTTT. Translating gives CASSLVPGGNTIYF.

This clonotype came up many times. The chain employs TRBV5-1 and TRBJ1-1, with TRBD1 matching over 7 bases. This CDR3 contains 13 residues. Looked up from germline, CDR1 is SGHRS and CDR2 is YFSETQ. The V and J ends lost 2 bases and 7 bases, in that order; junction bases with no gene match: 5. This chain's CDR3 is CASSFQGTDEAFF. The CDR3 nucleotides are TGCGCCAGCAGCTTCCAGGGGACAGATGAAGCTTTCTTT.

This clonotype occurred a few times. The chain employs TRBV20-1 and TRBJ2-1; 7 bases are a match to TRBD2. CDR3 size: 15 residues. With V trimmed by 6 bases and J by 10 bases, 18 bases remained unmatched. Germline V gene data show CDR1 as DFQATT and CDR2 as SNEGSKA (reference sequence). The CDR3 sequence: CSAITSALSRVEQFF. The CDR3 DNA reads TGCAGTGCCATAACTAGCGCCCTTTCCCGTGTCGAGCAGTTCTTC.

There are a few counts of this clonotype. The rearrangement links TRBV7-3 to TRBJ2-1; D possibly matches TRBD1 or TRBD2 (5 bases each). Germline V gene data show CDR1 as SGHTA and CDR2 as FQGTGA. The CDR3 loop spans 14 amino acids. Trimming left V 4 bases short and J 9 bases short, with 16 bases between. The CDR3 protein is CASSSGTGTTEQFF. CDR3 coding DNA: TGTGCCAGCAGCTCGGGGACCGGGACGACTGAGCAGTTCTTC. The whole variable domain, remainder taken from reference TRBV7-3 and TRBJ2-1, is GAGVSQTPSNKVTEKGKYVELRCDPISGHTALYWYRQSLGQGPEFLIYFQGTGAADDSGLPNDRFFAVRPEGSVSTLKIQRTERGDSAVYLCASSSGTGTTEQFFGPGTRLTVL.

This clonotype was picked up one time. This chain uses TRBV12-3 or TRBV12-4 with TRBJ2-1, with D perhaps matching TRBD1 (6 bases). V lost 6 bases and J 0 bases, leaving 12 bases between the germline ends. CDR3 length: 15 residues. Written as DNA, the CDR3 is TGTGCCAGCAGCCGACAGGCGAGCTCCTACAATGAGCAGTTCTTC. Translated: CASSRQASSYNEQFF.

This clonotype was seen many times. The V call is TRBV14, the J call TRBJ2-2; D gene ambiguous. V was pared by 3 bases and J by 5 bases, with 7 bases between. There are 13 residues in the CDR3. The V gene's germline CDR1 is SGHDN and CDR2 FVKESK. CDR3 protein: CASSHVGTGELFF. The CDR3 DNA reads TGTGCCAGCAGCCATGTGGGGACCGGGGAGCTGTTTTTT.